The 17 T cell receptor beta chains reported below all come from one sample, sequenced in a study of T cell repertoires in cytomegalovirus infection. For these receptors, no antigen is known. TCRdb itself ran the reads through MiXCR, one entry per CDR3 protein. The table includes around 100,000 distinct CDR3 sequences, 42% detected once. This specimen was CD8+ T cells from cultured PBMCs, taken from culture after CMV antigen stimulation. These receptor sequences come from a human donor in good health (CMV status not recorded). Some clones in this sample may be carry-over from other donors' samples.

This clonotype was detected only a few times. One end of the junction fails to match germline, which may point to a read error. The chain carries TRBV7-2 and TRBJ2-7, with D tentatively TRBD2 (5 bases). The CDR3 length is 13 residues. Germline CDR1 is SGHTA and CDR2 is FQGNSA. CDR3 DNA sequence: TGTGCCAGCAGATTAGCGAGCTCCTACGAGCAGTACTTC. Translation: CASRLASSYEQYF. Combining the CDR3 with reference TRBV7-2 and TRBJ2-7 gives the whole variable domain GAGVSQSPSNKVTEKGKDVELRCDPISGHTALYWYRQSLGQGLEFLIYFQGNSAPDKSGLPSDRFSAERTGGSVSTLTIQRTQQEDSAVYLCASRLASSYEQYFGPGTRLTVT.

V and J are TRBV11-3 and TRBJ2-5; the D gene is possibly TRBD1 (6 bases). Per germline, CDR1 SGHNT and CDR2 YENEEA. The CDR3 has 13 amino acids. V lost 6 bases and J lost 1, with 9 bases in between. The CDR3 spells CASRGAGQETQYF. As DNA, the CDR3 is TGTGCCAGCAGGGGGGCAGGCCAAGAGACCCAGTACTTC.

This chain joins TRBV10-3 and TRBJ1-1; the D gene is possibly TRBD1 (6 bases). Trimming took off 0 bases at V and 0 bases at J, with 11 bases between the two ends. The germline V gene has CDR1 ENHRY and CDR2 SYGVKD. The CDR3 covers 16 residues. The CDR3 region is CAISESGRGLNTEAFF. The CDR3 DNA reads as TGTGCCATCAGTGAGTCTGGGCGGGGGCTGAACACTGAAGCTTTCTTT.

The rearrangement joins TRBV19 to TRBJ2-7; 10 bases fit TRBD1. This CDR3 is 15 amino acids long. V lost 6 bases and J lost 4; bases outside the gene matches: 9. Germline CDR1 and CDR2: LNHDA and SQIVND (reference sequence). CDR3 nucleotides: TGTGCCAGTAGCGGCTCGGGACAGGGGTTTTACGAGCAGTACTTC. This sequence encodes CASSGSGQGFYEQYF.

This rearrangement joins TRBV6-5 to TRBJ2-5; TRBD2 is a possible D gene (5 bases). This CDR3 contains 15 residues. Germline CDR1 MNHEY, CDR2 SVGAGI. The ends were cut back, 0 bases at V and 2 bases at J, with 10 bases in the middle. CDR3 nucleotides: TGTGCCAGCAGTTACTCGAGGGCGCCACAAGAGACCCAGTACTTC. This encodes CASSYSRAPQETQYF.

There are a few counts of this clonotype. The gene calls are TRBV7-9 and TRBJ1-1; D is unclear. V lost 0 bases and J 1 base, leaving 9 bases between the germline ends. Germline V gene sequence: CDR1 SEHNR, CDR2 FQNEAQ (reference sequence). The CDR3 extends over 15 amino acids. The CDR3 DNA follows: TGTGCCAGCAGCTTAGCCGGGAGCGGGAACACTGAAGCTTTCTTT. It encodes CASSLAGSGNTEAFF.

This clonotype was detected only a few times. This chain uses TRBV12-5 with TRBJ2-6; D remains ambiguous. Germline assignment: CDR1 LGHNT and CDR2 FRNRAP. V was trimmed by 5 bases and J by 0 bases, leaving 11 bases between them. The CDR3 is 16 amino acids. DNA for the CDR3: TGTGCTAGTGGTCCAGACAACCCCTCTGGGGCCAACGTCCTGACTTTC. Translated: CASGPDNPSGANVLTF.

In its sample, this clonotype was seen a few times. In nucleotides, the CDR3 is TGCGCCAGCAGCCAAGTGGATACAGATACGCAGTATTTT. This codes for CASSQVDTDTQYF. The rearrangement links TRBV4-1 to TRBJ2-3; D is unclear. The CDR3 is 13 amino acids. The ends were cut back, 1 base at V and 3 bases at J, with 5 bases in the middle. Germline CDR1 and CDR2: MGHRA and YSYEKL.

CDR3 residues: CASSGGGWTDTQYF. CDR3 bases: TGTGCCAGCAGCGGCGGGGGCTGGACAGATACGCAGTATTTT. The chain recombines TRBV9 with TRBJ2-3, with D perhaps TRBD2 (7 bases). V was pared by 3 bases and J by 3 bases, with 11 bases between. The V gene's germline CDR1 is SGDLS and CDR2 YYNGEE. The CDR3 has 14 residues.

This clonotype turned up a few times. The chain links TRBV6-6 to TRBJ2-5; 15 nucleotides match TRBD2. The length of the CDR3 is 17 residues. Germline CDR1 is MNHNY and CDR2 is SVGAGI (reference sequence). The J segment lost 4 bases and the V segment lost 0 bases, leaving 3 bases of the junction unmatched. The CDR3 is CASSYSGLAGGTETQYF. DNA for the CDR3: TGTGCCAGCAGTTACTCCGGACTAGCGGGGGGGACAGAGACCCAGTACTTC.

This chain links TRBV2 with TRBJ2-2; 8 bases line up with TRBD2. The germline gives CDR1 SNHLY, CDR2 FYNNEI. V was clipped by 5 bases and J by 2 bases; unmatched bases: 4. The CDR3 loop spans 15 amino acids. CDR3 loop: CASSKSGGNTGELFF. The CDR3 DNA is TGTGCCAGCAGTAAGAGCGGGGGAAACACCGGGGAGCTGTTTTTT. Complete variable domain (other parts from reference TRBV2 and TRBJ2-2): EPEVTQTPSHQVTQMGQEVILRCVPISNHLYFYWYRQILGQKVEFLVSFYNNEISEKSEIFDDQFSVERPDGSNFTLKIRSTKLEDSAMYFCASSKSGGNTGELFFGEGSRLTVL.

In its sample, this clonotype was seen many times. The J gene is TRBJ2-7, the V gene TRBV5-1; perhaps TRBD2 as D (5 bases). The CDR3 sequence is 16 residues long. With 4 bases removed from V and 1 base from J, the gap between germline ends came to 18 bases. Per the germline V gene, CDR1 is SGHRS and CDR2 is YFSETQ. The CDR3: CASSEGTGFSSYEQYF. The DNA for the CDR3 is TGCGCCAGCAGCGAGGGCACGGGCTTCTCATCCTACGAGCAGTACTTC.

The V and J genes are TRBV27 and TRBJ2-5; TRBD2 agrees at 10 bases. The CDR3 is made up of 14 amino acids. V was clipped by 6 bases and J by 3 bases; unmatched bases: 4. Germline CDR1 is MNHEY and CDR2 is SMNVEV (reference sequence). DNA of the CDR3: TGTGCCAGCAGCCCGGGACTAGCGAAAGAGACCCAGTACTTC. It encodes CASSPGLAKETQYF.

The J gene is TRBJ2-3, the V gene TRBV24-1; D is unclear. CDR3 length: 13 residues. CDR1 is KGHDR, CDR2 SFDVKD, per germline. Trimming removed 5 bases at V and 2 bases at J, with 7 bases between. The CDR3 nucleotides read TGTGCCACCAGTGCTCTTTCCACAGATACGCAGTATTTT. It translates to CATSALSTDTQYF.

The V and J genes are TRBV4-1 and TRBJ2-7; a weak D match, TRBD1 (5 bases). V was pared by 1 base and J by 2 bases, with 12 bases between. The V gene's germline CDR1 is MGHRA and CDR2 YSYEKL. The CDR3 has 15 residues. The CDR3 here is CASSQVPGQTYEQYF. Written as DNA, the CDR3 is TGCGCCAGCAGCCAAGTACCAGGACAAACCTACGAGCAGTACTTC.

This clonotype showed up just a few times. The CDR3 reads CASSPLLGDSYGYTF. The CDR3 region has the DNA TGTGCCAGTAGTCCGCTCCTGGGCGATTCCTATGGCTACACCTTC. The chain is built from TRBV19 and TRBJ1-2; D is undetermined. The length of the CDR3 is 15 residues. Germline lookup yields CDR1 LNHDA and CDR2 SQIVND (reference sequence). V was trimmed by 5 bases and J by 4 bases, leaving 17 bases between them.

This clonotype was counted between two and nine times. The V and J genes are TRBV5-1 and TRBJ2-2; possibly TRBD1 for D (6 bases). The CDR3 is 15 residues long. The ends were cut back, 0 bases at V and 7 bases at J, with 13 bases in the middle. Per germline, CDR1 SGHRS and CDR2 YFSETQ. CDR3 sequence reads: CASSLEGGRSGELFF. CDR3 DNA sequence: TGCGCCAGCAGCTTGGAAGGGGGAAGAAGCGGGGAGCTGTTTTTT.